This is a list of T cell receptor beta chains from one sample in a study of T cells in narcolepsy. Data came from immunoSEQ multiplex PCR; TCRdb stores just in-frame clones and leaves some out. The data contain 35,000 or so clones, about 85% of them singletons. The sequenced material came from CD45RA- memory CD4+ T cells from PBMCs. The receptors come from a human donor with narcolepsy. CDR3s include the opening cysteine and the closing phenylalanine or tryptophan.

>TRBV5-1
CASSLEGLAEAFF
>TRBV5-1
CASSRAENQYEQYF
>TRBV19
CASIRSPEAFF
>TRBV14
CASSQGSFNYGYTF
>TRBV30
CAWSAGLANYGYTF
>TRBV9
CASSPYDPGANVLTF
>TRBV7-2
CASSLDRVHGYTF
>TRBV5-4
CASSLVRGTFYTF
>TRBV4-2
CASSRDRGQYGYTF
>TRBV18
CASSLAGAYNEQFF
>TRBV6-6
CASSAPDREGTDTQYF
>TRBV4-2
CASSQDRDPNSPLHF
>TRBV28
CASKASTGGLGKNIQYF
>TRBV4-3
CASSPIGGPGGTQYF
>TRBV9
CASSVDPGIGLLGYTF
>TRBV5-6
CASSLGLAGGANTGELFF
>TRBV6-1
CASSEGATGVGKQYF
>TRBV6-5
CASSTGVLQYF
>TRBV7-2
CASSLGGQGRFEQYF
>TRBV13
CASSLGLGVNTEAFF
>TRBV4-2
CASSQDPGMNTGELFF
>TRBV7-3
CASSLTYDTQYF
>TRBV7-9
CASSLGGGAADTQYF
>TRBV18
CASSPEWGLSDTQYF
>TRBV7-9
CASTPVGDTQYF